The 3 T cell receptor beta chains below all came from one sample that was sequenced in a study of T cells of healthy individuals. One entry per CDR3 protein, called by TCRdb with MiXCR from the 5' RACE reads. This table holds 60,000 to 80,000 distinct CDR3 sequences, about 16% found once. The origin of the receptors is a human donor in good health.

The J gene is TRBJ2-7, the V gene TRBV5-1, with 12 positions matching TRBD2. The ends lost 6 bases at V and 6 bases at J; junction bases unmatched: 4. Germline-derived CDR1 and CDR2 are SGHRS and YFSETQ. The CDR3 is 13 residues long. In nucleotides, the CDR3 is TGCGCCAGCACCCCGGGACTAGCGGGCGAGCAGTACTTC. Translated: CASTPGLAGEQYF. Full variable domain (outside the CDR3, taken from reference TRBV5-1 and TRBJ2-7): KAGVTQTPRYLIKTRGQQVTLSCSPISGHRSVSWYQQTPGQGLQFLFEYFSETQRNKGNFPGRFSGRQFSNSRSEMNVSTLELGDSALYLCASTPGLAGEQYFGPGTRLTVT.

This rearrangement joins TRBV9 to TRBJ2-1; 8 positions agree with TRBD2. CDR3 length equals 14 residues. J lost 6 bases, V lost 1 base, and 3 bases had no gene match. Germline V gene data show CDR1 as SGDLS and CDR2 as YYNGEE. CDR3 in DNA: TGTGCCAGCAGCGTAAGCGGGAGTTTCAATGAGCAGTTCTTC. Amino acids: CASSVSGSFNEQFF.

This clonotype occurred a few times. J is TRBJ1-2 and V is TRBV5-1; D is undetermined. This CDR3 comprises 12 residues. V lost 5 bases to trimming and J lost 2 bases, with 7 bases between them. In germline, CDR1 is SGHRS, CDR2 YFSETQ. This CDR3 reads CASRRENYGYTF. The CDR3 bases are TGCGCCAGCAGAAGGGAAAACTATGGCTACACCTTC.